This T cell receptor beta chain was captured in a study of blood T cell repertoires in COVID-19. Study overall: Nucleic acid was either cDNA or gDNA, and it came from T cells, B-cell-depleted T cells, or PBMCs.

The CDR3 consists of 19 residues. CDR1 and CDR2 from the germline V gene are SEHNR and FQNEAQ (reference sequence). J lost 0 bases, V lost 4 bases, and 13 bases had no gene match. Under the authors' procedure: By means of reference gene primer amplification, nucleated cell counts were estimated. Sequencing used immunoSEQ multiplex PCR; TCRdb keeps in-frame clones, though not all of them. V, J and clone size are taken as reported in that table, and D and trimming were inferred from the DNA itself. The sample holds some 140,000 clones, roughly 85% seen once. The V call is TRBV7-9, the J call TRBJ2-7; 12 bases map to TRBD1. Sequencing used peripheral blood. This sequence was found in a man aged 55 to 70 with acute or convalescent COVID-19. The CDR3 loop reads CASSSTPGTGGFGSYEQYF. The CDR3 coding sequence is TGTGCCAGCAGCTCCACCCCCGGGACAGGGGGCTTCGGCTCCTACGAGCAGTACTTC.